This record concerns one T cell receptor (beta chain) sequence. This sample was included in a study of blood T cell repertoires in COVID-19. Study-level background: COVID-19 samples, acute and convalescent, were from the United States, Italy and Spain. T cells, B-cell-depleted T cells, or PBMCs supplied cDNA or gDNA.

Trimming at V came to 5 bases and at J to 2 bases, leaving 9 bases not matched to a gene. Germline V gives CDR1 MNHEY, CDR2 SMNVEV (reference sequence). This CDR3 has 16 residues. Authors' analysis steps: The authors estimated nucleated cell counts from reference gene primer amplification. The assay was immunoSEQ multiplex PCR, and TCRdb's table has in-frame clones only and misses some. The D gene and trimming were derived from the DNA, and the V and J assignments and clone size from that table. Among 95,000 to 100,000 clones, 70% to 85% were seen once, and the ten largest hold about 10%. The sample consisted of peripheral blood. J is TRBJ1-1 and V is TRBV27; 9 bases map to TRBD1. The clonotype was recovered from a man aged 65-85 years with acute or convalescent COVID-19. The CDR3 DNA sequence: TGTGCCAGCAGTGGGACAGGGTTTTGGAGAAACACTGAAGCTTTCTTT. It encodes CASSGTGFWRNTEAFF.